This T cell receptor (beta chain) was sequenced in a study of patients and donors after allogeneic stem cell transplantation. There are many counts of this clonotype. TCRdb reprocessed the RT-PCR reads via MiXCR and lists one record per CDR3 protein. The table includes 390,000 or so distinct CDR3 sequences, roughly 17% detected once. Germline CDR1 SEHNR, CDR2 FQNEAQ (reference sequence). The CDR3 sequence is 15 residues long. V was shortened by 5 bases and J by 0 bases, with 10 bases between the two germline ends. The chain carries TRBV7-9 and TRBJ2-2; TRBD1 might be the D (6 bases). The clonotype was recovered from a human donor who was either an allogeneic HSCT recipient or a stem cell or donor lymphocyte infusion donor (not recorded which). It is not recorded whose cells these are; they may come from a transplant donor. Sequencing was performed on blood, either unsorted or a sorted T cell fraction (not recorded which). CDR3 nucleotide sequence: TGTGCCAGCAGCCTGACAGGCCCGAACACCGGGGAGCTGTTTTTT. Translated, it gives CASSLTGPNTGELFF.